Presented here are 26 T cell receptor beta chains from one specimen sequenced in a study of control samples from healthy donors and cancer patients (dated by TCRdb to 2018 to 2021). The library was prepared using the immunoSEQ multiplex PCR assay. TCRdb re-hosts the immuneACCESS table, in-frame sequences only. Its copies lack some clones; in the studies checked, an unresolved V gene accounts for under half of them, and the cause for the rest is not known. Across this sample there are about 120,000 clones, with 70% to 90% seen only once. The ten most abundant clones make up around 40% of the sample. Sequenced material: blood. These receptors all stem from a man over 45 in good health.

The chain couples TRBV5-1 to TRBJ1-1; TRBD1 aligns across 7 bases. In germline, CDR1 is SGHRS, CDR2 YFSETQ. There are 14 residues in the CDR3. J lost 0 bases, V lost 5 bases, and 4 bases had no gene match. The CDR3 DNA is TGCGCCAGCAGATTCGGGACAGTGAACACTGAAGCTTTCTTT. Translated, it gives CASRFGTVNTEAFF.

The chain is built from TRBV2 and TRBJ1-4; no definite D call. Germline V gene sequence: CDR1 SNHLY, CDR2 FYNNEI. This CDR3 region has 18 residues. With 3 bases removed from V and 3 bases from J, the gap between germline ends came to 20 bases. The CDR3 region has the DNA TGTGCCAGCAGTGACCCGAGGGCCTCTTCCACAGCTAATGAAAAACTGTTTTTT. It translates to CASSDPRASSTANEKLFF.

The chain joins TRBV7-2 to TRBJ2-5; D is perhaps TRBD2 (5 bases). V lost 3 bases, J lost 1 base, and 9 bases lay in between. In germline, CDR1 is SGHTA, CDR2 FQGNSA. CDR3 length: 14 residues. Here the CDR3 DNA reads TGTGCCAGCAGCTTCAACCGGGGCCAAGAGACCCAGTACTTC. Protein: CASSFNRGQETQYF.

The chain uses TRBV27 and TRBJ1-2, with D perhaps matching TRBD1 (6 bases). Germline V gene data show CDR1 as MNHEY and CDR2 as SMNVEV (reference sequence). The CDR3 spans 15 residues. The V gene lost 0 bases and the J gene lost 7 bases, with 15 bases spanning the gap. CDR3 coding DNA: TGTGCCAGCAGTTTATCGAGGGGGACCTTTGCTGGCTACACCTTC. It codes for CASSLSRGTFAGYTF.

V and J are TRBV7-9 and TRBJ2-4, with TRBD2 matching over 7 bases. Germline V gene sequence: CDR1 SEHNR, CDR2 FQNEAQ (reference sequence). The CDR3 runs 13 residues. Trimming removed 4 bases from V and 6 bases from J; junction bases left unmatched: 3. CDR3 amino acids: CASSSREGNIQYF. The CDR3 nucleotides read TGTGCCAGCAGCTCCAGGGAGGGAAACATTCAGTACTTC.

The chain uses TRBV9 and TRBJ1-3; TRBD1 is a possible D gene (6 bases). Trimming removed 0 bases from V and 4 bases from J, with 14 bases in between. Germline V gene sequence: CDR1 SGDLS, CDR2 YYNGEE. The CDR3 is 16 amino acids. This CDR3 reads CASSVGSGARGNTIYF. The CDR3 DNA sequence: TGTGCCAGCAGCGTAGGATCGGGGGCCCGAGGAAACACCATATATTTT.

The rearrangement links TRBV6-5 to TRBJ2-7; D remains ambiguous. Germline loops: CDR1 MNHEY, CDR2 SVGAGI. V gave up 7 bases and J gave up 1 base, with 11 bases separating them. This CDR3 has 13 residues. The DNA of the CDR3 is TGTGCCAGCACGCAGTCTGTATCCTACGAGCAGTACTTC. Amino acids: CASTQSVSYEQYF.

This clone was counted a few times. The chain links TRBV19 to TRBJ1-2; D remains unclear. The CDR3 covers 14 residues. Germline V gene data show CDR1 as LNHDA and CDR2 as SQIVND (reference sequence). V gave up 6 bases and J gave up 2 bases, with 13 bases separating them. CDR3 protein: CASSTSTGNYGYTF. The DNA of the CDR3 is TGTGCCAGTAGCACATCGACGGGAAACTATGGCTACACCTTC.

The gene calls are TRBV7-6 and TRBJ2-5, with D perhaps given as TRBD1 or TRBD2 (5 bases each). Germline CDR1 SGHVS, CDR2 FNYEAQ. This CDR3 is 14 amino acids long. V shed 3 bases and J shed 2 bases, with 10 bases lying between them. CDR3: CASSFGTEQETQYF. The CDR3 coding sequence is TGTGCCAGCAGCTTCGGGACGGAACAAGAGACCCAGTACTTC.

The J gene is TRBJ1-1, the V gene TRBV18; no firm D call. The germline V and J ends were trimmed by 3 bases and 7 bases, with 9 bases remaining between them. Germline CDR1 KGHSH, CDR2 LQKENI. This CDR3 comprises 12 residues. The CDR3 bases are TGTGCCAGCTCACCCGACACTCTTGAAGCTTTCTTT. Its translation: CASSPDTLEAFF.

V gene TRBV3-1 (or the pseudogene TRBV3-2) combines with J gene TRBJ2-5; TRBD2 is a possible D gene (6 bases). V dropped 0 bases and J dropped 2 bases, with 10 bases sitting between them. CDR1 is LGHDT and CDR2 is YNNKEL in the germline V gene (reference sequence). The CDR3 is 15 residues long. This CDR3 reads CASSQDEAGQETQYF. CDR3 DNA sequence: TGTGCCAGCAGCCAAGATGAGGCGGGGCAAGAGACCCAGTACTTC.

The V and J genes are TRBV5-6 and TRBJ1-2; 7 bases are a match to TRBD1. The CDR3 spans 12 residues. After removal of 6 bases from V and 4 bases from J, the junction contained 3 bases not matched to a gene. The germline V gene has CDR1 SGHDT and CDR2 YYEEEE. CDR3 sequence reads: CASTDRSYGYTF. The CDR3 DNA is TGTGCCAGCACGGACAGGAGCTATGGCTACACCTTC.

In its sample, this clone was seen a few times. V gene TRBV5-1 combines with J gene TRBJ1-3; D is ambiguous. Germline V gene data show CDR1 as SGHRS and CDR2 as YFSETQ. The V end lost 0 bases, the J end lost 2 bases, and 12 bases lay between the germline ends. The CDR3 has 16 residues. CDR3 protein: CASSLAGGWTGNTIYF. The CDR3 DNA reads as TGCGCCAGCAGCTTGGCCGGTGGGTGGACTGGAAACACCATATATTTT.

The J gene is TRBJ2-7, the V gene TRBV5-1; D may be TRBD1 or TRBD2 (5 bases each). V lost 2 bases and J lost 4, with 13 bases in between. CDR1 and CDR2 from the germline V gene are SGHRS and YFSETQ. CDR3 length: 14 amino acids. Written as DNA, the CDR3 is TGCGCCAGCAGCTTACCGGGACGGGATTACGAGCAGTACTTC. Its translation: CASSLPGRDYEQYF.

The CDR3 nucleotides read TGTGCCAGCAGCTCGGCCGGGGCTGGGGGTGGCTACACCTTC. Translating it yields CASSSAGAGGGYTF. The J gene is TRBJ1-2, the V gene TRBV11-2; tentatively, D is TRBD1 (5 bases). Germline lookup yields CDR1 SGHAT and CDR2 FQNNGV. The CDR3 totals 14 residues. V lost 4 bases and J 7 bases, leaving 16 bases between the germline ends.

The CDR3 sequence is CASSYGQRGEKLFF. CDR3 nucleotide sequence: TGTGCCAGCAGTTACGGGCAAAGGGGTGAAAAACTGTTTTTT. The chain carries TRBV6-5 and TRBJ1-4; D may be TRBD1 (5 bases). The CDR3 sequence is 14 residues long. The germline V gene has CDR1 MNHEY and CDR2 SVGAGI. The V end was cut by 2 bases, the J end by 7 bases, with 11 bases between.

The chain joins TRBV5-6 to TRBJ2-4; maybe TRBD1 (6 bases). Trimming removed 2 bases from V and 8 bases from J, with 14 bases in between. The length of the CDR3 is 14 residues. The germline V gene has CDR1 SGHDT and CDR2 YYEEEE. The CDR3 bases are TGTGCCAGCAGCTTAGCCCAGGGGTGGGACATTCAGTACTTC. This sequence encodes CASSLAQGWDIQYF.

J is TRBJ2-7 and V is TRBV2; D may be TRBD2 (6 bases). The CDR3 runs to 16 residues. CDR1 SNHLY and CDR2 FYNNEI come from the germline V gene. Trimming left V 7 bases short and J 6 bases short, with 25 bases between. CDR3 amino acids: CASNGDRTGLIPEQYF. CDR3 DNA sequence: TGTGCCAGCAATGGGGACCGAACAGGACTAATACCCGAGCAGTACTTC. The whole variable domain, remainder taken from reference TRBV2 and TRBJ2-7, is EPEVTQTPSHQVTQMGQEVILRCVPISNHLYFYWYRQILGQKVEFLVSFYNNEISEKSEIFDDQFSVERPDGSNFTLKIRSTKLEDSAMYFCASNGDRTGLIPEQYFGPGTRLTVT.

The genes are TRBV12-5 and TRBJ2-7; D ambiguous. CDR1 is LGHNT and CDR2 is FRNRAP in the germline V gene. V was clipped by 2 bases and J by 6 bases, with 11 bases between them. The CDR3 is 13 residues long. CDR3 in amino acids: CASGLSSDFEQYF. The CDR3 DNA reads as TGTGCTAGTGGTTTGTCATCGGATTTCGAGCAGTACTTC. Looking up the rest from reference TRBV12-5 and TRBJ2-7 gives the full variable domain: DARVTQTPRHKVTEMGQEVTMRCQPILGHNTVFWYRQTMMQGLELLAYFRNRAPLDDSGMPKDRFSAEMPDATLATLKIQPSEPRDSAVYFCASGLSSDFEQYFGPGTRLTVT.

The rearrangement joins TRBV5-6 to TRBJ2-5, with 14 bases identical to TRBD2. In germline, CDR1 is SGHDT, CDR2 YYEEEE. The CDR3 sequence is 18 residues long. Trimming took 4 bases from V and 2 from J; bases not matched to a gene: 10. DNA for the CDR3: TGTGCCAGCAGCGATTGGGTGACTAGCGGGGGGGCACAAGAGACCCAGTACTTC. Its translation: CASSDWVTSGGAQETQYF.

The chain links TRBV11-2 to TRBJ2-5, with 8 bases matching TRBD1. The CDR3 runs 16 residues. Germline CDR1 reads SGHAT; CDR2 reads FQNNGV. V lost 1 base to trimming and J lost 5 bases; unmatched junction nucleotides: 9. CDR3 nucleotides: TGTGCCAGCAGCTTAGCTCGACAGGGGAAGGGGGAGACCCAGTACTTC. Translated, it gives CASSLARQGKGETQYF. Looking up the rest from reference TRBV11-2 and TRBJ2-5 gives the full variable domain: EAGVAQSPRYKIIEKRQSVAFWCNPISGHATLYWYQQILGQGPKLLIQFQNNGVVDDSQLPKDRFSAERLKGVDSTLKIQPAKLEDSAVYLCASSLARQGKGETQYFGPGTRLLVL.

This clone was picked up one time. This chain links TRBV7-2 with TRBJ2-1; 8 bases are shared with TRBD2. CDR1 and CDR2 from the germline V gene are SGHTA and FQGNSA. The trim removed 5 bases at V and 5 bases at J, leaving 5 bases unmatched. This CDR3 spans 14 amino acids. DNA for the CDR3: TGTGCCAGCAGCACGCAGCGGGGGCACAATGAGCAGTTCTTC. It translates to CASSTQRGHNEQFF.

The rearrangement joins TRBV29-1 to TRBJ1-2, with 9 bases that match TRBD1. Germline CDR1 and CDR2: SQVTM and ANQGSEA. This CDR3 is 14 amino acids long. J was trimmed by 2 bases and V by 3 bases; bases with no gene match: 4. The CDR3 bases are TGCAGCGTTGACGGGACAGGGCGGAACTATGGCTACACCTTC. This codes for CSVDGTGRNYGYTF. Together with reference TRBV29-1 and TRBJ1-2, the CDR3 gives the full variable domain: SAVISQKPSRDICQRGTSLTIQCQVDSQVTMMFWYRQQPGQSLTLIATANQGSEATYESGFVIDKFPISRPNLTFSTLTVSNMSPEDSSIYLCSVDGTGRNYGYTFGSGTRLTVV.

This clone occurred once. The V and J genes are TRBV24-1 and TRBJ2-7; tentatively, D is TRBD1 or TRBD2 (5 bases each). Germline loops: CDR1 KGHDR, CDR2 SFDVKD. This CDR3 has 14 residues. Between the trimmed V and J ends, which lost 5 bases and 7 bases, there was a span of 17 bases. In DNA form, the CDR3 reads TGTGCCACCAGTGGACAGAAAAGGGGAGATGAGCAGTACTTC. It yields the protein CATSGQKRGDEQYF.

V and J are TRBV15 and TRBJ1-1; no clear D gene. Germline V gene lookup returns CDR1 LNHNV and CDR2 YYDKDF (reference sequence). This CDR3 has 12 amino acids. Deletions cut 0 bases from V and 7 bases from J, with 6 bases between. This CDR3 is CATSRDSSEAFF. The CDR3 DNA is TGTGCCACCAGCAGAGATAGCAGTGAAGCTTTCTTT.

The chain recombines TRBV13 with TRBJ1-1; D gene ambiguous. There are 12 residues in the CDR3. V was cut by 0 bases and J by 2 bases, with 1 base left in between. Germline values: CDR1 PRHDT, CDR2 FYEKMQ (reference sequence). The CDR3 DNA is TGTGCCAGCAGCTTAGGCAACACTGAAGCTTTCTTT. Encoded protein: CASSLGNTEAFF. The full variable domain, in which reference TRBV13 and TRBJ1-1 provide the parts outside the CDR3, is AAGVIQSPRHLIKEKRETATLKCYPIPRHDTVYWYQQGPGQDPQFLISFYEKMQSDKGSIPDRFSAQQFSDYHSELNMSSLELGDSALYFCASSLGNTEAFFGQGTRLTVV.